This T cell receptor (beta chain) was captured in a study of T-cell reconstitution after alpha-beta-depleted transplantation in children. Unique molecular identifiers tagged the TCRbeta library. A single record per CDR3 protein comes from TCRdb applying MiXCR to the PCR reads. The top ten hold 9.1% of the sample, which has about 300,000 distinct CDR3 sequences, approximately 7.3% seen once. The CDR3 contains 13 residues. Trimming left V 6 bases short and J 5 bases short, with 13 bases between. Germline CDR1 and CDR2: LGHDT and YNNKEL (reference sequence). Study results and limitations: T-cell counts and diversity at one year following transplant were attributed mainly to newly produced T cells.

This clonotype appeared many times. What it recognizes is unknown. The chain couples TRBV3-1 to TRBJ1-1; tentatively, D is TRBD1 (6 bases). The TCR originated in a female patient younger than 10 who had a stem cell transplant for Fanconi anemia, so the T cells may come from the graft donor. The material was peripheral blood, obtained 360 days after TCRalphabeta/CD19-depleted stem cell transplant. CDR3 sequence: CASRPQGETEAFF. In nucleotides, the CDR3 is TGTGCCAGCAGACCACAGGGTGAGACTGAAGCTTTCTTT.